This T cell receptor (beta chain) was found in a study of T cell changes during pregnancy in multiple sclerosis. Profiled with immunoSEQ multiplex PCR; TCRdb holds only in-frame clones, not every one. Of 55,000 to 75,000 clones in the sample, roughly 91% were seen once. Sample: peripheral blood, taken in the third trimester of pregnancy. This clonotype originated in a female donor in good health, enrolled as a control in a pregnancy study.

The DNA of the CDR3 is TGTGCCAGCAGCTTAACCCTACAAGAGACCCAGTACTTC. Its translation is CASSLTLQETQYF. V gene TRBV7-2 combines with J gene TRBJ2-5; D ambiguous. The germline gives CDR1 SGHTA, CDR2 FQGNSA. V was shortened by 2 bases and J by 2 bases, with 6 bases between the two germline ends. The CDR3 length is 13 residues.